This is a list of T cell receptor beta chains from one sample in a study of T cells in Graves' hyperthyroidism and ophthalmopathy. TCRdb reprocessed the multiplex PCR reads with MiXCR, giving one entry per CDR3 protein. The repertoire holds around 610,000 distinct CDR3 sequences, 14% to 15% seen once, with roughly 4.5% in the top ten. The sequenced material came from blood. Source of these receptors: a woman aged 40 to 55 with Graves' ophthalmopathy. Both conserved end residues are part of each CDR3. The D gene is left open where the match is weak. Some rows mark clone size as missing; the rest say once, few, many or name a class of expanded clone.

clone_size d_call j_call v_call cdr3_nt cdr3_aa
. TRBD2 TRBJ2-5 TRBV30 TGTGCCTGGAGTCTAGCGGGATTAGAGACCCAGTACTTC CAWSLAGLETQYF
many TRBD1 TRBJ2-7 TRBV29-1 TGCAGCGTTTATTCCGGGACAGGTAACGAGCAGTACTTC CSVYSGTGNEQYF
many TRBD2 TRBJ2-2 TRBV24-1 TGTGCCACCAGTGATCGACTAGCGGGAGCGAACACCGGGGAGCTGTTTTTT CATSDRLAGANTGELFF
. . TRBJ2-7 TRBV27 TGTGCCAGCAGTGCGAGCGGGCCAATTAGGGGCTACGAGCAGTACTTC CASSASGPIRGYEQYF
many . TRBJ2-7 TRBV27 TGTGCCAGCAGTCCCCGGGGCGGAACCTACGAGCAGTACTTC CASSPRGGTYEQYF
few TRBD1 TRBJ2-4 TRBV29-1 TGCAGCGTTGGGCCGGGACAGGGTGTCTTACAGTACTTC CSVGPGQGVLQYF
many TRBD2 TRBJ2-7 TRBV7-9 TGTGCCAGCAGCAAAACCTCACTAGCGGGGGAAGAGCAGTACTTC CASSKTSLAGEEQYF
few . TRBJ2-1 TRBV5-4 TGTGCCAGCAGCTGGGACGCATCCCGGGCGGATGAGCAGTTCTTC CASSWDASRADEQFF
many . TRBJ2-5 TRBV7-2 TGTGCCAGCAGCACGTCGCCTGAGACCCAGTACTTC CASSTSPETQYF
many . TRBJ1-5 TRBV28 TGTGCCAGCAGGACAAGTCCGAATCAGCCCCAGCATTTT CASRTSPNQPQHF
many . TRBJ1-1 TRBV5-6 TGTGCCAGCACCTTTCGTTTGCAATGGGACACTGAAGCTTTCTTT CASTFRLQWDTEAFF